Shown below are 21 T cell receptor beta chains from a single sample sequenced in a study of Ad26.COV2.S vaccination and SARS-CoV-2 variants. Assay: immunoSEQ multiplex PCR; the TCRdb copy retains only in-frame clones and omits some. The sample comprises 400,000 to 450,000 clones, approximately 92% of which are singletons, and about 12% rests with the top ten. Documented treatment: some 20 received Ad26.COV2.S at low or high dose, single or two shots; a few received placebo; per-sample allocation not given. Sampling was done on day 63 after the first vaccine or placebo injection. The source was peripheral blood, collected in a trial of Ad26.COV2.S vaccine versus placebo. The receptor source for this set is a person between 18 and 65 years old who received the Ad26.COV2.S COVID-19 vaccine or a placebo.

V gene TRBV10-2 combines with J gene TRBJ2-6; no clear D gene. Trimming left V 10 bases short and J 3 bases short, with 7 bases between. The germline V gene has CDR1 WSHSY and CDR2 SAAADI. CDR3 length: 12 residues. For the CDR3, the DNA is TGCGCCACCGTCTTTGGGGCCAACGTCCTGACTTTC. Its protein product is CATVFGANVLTF.

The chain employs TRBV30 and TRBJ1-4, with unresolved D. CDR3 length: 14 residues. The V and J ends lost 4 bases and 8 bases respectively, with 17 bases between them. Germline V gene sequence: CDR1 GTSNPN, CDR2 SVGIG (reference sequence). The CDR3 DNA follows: TGTGCCTGGACCCACCGGGTTCGTGGGGAAAAACTGTTTTTT. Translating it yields CAWTHRVRGEKLFF.

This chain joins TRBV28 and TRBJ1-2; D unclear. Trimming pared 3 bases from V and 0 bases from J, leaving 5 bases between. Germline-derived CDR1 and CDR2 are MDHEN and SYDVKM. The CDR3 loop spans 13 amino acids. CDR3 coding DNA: TGTGCCAGCAGTTTTCATCCTAACTATGGCTACACCTTC. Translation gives CASSFHPNYGYTF.

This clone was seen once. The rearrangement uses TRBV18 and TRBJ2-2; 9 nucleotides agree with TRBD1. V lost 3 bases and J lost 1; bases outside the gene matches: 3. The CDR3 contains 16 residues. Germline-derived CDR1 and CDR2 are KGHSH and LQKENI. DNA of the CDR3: TGTGCCAGCTCACCCCGGGACAGGGTGAACACCGGGGAGCTGTTTTTT. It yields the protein CASSPRDRVNTGELFF.

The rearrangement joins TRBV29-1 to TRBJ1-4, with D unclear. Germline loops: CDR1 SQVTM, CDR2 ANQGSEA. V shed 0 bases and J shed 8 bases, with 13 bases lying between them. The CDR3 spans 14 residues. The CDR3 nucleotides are TGCAGCGTTGAAGATTACGGTGTAGGGGAAAAACTGTTTTTT. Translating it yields CSVEDYGVGEKLFF.

CDR3 coding DNA: TGTGCCAGCAGCTTATTCAGCGGGAGGGCGAGCTCCTACAATGAGCAGTTCTTC. Encoded protein: CASSLFSGRASSYNEQFF. The J gene is TRBJ2-1, the V gene TRBV7-8, with 10 bases fitting TRBD2. With V trimmed by 2 bases and J by 0 bases, 7 bases remained unmatched. The CDR3 is made up of 18 amino acids. Per germline, CDR1 SGHVS and CDR2 FQNEAQ.

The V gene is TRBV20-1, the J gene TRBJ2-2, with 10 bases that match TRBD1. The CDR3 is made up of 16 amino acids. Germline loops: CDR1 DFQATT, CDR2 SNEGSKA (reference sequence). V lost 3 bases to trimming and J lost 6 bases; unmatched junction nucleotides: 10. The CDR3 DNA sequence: TGCAGTGCTAGTGAGTGGACAGGGGGTTCCGCCGGGGAGCTGTTTTTT. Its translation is CSASEWTGGSAGELFF.

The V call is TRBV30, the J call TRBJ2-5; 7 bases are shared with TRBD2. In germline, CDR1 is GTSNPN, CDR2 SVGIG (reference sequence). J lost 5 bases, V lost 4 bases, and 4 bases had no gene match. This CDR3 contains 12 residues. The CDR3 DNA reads TGTGCCTGGATGGGGGGGATCGAGACCCAGTACTTC. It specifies CAWMGGIETQYF. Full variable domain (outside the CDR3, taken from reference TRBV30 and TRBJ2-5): SQTIHQWPATLVQPVGSPLSLECTVEGTSNPNLYWYRQAAGRGLQLLFYSVGIGQISSEVPQNLSASRPQDRQFILSSKKLLLSDSGFYLCAWMGGIETQYFGPGTRLLVL.

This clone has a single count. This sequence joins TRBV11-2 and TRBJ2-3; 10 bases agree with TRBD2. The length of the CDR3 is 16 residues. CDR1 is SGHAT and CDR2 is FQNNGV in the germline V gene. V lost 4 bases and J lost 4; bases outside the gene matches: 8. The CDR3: CASSSKLAGMADTQYF. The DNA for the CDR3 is TGTGCCAGCAGCTCTAAACTAGCGGGAATGGCAGATACGCAGTATTTT. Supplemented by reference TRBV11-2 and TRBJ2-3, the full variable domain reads EAGVAQSPRYKIIEKRQSVAFWCNPISGHATLYWYQQILGQGPKLLIQFQNNGVVDDSQLPKDRFSAERLKGVDSTLKIQPAKLEDSAVYLCASSSKLAGMADTQYFGPGTRLTVL.

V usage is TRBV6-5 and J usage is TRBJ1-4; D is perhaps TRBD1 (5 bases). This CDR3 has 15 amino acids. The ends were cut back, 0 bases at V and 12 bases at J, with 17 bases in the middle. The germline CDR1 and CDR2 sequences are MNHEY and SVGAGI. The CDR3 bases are TGTGCCAGCAGTTACTCGACGCACACCGGGGGGGAACTGTTTTTT. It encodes CASSYSTHTGGELFF.

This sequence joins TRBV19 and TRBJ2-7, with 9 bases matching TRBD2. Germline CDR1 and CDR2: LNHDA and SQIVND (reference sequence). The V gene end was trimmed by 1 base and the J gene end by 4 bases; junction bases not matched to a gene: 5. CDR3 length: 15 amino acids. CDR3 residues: CASSIVGLAEYEQYF. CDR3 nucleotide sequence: TGTGCCAGTAGTATAGTGGGACTAGCAGAATACGAGCAGTACTTC. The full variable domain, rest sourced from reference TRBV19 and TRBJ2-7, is DGGITQSPKYLFRKEGQNVTLSCEQNLNHDAMYWYRQDPGQGLRLIYYSQIVNDFQKGDIAEGYSVSREKKESFPLTVTSAQKNPTAFYLCASSIVGLAEYEQYFGPGTRLTVT.

This CDR3 reads CASRGLLFGELFF. In nucleotides, the CDR3 is TGTGCCAGCAGGGGGCTATTGTTCGGGGAGCTGTTTTTT. The gene calls are TRBV28 and TRBJ2-2; maybe TRBD1 (5 bases). CDR1 and CDR2 from the germline V gene are MDHEN and SYDVKM. Trimming shortened V by 6 bases and J by 7 bases, and 12 bases separated the two germline ends. The CDR3 totals 13 residues.

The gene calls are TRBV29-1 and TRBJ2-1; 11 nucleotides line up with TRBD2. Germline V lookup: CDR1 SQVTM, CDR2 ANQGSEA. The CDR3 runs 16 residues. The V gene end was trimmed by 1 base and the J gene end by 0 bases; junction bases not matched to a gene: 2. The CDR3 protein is CSVEGTSGSSYNEQFF. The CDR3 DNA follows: TGCAGCGTTGAAGGTACTAGCGGGAGCTCCTACAATGAGCAGTTCTTC.

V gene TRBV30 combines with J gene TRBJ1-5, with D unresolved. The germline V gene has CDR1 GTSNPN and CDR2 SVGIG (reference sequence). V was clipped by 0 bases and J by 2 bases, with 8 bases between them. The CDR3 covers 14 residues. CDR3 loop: CAWSVDIGNQPQHF. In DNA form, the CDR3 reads TGTGCCTGGAGTGTCGACATTGGCAATCAGCCCCAGCATTTT.

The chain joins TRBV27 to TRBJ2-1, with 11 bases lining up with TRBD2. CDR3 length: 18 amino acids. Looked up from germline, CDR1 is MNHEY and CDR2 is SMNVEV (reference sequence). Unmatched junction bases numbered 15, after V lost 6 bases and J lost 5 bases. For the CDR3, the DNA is TGTGCCAGCAGCCAGGGTCCCCGACTAGCGGGATTCCACAATGAGCAGTTCTTC. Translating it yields CASSQGPRLAGFHNEQFF.

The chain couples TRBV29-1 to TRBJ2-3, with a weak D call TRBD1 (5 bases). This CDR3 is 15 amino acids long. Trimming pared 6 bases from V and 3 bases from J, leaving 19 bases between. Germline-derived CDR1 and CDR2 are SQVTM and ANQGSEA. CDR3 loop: CSVHQQVEATDTQYF. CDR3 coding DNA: TGCAGCGTACACCAACAGGTCGAGGCGACAGATACGCAGTATTTT.

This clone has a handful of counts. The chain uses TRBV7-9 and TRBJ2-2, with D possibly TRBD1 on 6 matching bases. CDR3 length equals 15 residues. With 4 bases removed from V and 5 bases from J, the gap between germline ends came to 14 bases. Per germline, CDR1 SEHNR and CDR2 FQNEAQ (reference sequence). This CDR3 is CASSSRQARTGELFF. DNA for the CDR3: TGTGCCAGCAGCTCCAGACAGGCGAGGACCGGGGAGCTGTTTTTT.

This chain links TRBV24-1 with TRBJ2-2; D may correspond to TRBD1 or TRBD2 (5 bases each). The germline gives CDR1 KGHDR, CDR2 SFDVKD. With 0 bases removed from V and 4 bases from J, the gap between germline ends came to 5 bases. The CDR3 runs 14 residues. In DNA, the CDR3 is TGTGCCACCAGTGATTTGGGGGGCACCGGGGAGCTGTTTTTT. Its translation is CATSDLGGTGELFF.

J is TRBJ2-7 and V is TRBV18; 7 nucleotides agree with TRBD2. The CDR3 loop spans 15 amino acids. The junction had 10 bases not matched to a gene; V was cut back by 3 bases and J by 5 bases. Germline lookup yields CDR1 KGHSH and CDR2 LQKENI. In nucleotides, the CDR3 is TGTGCCAGCTCACCGAGAGGACTAGAAGTCGACGAGCAGTACTTC. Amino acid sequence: CASSPRGLEVDEQYF.

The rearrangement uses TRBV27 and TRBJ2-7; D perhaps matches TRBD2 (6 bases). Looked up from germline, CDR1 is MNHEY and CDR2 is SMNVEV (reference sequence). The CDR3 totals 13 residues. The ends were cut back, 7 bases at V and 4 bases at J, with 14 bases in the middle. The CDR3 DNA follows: TGTGCCAGCAAAAGAGGAGGGTTGTACGAGCAGTACTTC. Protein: CASKRGGLYEQYF.

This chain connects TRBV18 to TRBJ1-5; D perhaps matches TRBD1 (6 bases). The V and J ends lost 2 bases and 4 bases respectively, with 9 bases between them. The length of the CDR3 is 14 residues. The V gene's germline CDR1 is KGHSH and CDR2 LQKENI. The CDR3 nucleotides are TGTGCCAGCTCACCATGGACAGCTAATCAGCCCCAGCATTTT. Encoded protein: CASSPWTANQPQHF.